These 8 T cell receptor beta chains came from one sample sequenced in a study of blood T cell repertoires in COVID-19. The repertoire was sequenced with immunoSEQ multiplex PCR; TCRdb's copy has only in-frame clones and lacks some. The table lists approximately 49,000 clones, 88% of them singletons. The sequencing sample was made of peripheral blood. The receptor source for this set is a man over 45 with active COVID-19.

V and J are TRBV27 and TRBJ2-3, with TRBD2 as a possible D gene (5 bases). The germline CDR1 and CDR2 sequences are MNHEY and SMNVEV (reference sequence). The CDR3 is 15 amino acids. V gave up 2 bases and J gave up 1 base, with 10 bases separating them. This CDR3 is CASSLTTGGTDTQYF. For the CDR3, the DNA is TGTGCCAGCAGTTTAACCACCGGGGGCACAGATACGCAGTATTTT.

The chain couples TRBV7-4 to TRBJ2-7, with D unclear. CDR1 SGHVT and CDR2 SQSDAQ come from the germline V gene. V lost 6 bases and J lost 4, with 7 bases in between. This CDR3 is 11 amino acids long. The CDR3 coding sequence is TGTGCCAGCAGACAAAAATACGAGCAGTACGTC. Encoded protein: CASRQKYEQYV.

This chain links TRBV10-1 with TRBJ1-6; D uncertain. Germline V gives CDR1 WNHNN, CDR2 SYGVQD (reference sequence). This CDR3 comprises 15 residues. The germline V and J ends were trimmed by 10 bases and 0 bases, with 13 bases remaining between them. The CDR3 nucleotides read TGCGCCAACCGTTTTAGGAGCTCCTATAATTCACCCCTCCACTTT. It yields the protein CANRFRSSYNSPLHF.

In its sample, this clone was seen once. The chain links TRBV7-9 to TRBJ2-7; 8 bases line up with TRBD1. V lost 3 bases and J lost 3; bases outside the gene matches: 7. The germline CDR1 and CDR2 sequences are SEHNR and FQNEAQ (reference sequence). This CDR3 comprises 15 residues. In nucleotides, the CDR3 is TGTGCCAGCAGCTTGGTCCCAGACAGGGGCTACGAGCAGTACTTC. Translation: CASSLVPDRGYEQYF.

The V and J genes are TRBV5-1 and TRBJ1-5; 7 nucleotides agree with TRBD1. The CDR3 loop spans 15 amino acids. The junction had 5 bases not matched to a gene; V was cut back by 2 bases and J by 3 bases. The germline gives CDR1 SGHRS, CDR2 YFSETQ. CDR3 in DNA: TGCGCCAGCAGCTTTACAGGGGAAGACAATCAGCCCCAGCATTTT. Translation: CASSFTGEDNQPQHF.

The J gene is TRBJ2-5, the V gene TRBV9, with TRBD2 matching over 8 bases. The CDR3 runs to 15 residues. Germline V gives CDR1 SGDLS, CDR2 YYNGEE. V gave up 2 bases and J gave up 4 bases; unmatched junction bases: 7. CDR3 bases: TGTGCCAGCAGCGTGCGAGCGGGAGTGAGAGAGACCCAGTACTTC. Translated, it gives CASSVRAGVRETQYF.

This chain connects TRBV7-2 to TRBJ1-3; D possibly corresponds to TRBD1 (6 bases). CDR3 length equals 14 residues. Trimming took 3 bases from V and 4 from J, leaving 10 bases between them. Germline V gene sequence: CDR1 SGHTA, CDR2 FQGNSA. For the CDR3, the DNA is TGTGCCAGCAGCTTTACGGACAGCGGAAACACCATATATTTT. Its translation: CASSFTDSGNTIYF.

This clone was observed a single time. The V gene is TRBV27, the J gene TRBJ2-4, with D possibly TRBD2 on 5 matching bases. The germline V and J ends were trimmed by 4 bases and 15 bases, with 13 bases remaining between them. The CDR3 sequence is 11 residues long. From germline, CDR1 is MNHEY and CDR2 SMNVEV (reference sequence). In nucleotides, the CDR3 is TGTGCCAGCAGTTCCCGGACTTTAACGTACTTC. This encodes CASSSRTLTYF.